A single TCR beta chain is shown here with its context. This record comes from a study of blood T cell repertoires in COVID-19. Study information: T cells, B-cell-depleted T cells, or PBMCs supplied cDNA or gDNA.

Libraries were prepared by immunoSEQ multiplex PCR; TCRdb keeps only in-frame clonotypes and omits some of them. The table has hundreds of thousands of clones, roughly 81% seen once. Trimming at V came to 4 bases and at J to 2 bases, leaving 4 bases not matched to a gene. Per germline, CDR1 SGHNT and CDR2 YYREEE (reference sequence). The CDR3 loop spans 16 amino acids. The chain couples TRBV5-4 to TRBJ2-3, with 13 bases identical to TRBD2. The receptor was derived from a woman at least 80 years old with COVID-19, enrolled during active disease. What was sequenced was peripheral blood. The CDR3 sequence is CASSPGTSGDTDTQYF. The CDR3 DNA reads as TGTGCCAGCAGCCCAGGGACTAGCGGGGACACAGATACGCAGTATTTT.